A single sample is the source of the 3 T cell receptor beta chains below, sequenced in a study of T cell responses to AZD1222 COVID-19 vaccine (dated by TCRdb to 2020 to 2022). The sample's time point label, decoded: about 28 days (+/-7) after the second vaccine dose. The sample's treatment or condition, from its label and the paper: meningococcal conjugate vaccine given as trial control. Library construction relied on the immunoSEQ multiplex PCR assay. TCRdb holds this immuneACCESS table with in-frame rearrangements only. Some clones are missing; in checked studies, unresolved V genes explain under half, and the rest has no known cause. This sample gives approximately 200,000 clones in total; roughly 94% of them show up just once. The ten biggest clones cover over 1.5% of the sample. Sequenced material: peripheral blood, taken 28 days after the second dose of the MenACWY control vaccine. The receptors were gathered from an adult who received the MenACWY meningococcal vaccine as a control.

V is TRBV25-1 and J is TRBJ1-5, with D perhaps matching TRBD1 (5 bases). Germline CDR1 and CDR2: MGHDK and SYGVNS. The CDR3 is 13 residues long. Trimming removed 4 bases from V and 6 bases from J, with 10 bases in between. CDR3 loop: CASSAPGGQPQHF. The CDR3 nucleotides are TGTGCCAGCAGTGCCCCCGGGGGTCAGCCCCAGCATTTT.

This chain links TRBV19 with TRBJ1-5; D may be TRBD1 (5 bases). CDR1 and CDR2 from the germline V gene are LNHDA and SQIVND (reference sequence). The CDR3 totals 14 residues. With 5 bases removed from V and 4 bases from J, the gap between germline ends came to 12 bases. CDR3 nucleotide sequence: TGTGCCAGTAGTTTTGGGGGGAGGAATCAGCCCCAGCATTTT. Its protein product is CASSFGGRNQPQHF.

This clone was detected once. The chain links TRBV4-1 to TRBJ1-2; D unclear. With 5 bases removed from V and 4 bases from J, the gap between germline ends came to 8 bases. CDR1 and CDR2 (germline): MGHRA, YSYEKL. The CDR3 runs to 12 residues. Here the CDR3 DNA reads TGCGCCAGCAGCGAGGGTGCCTATGGCTACACCTTC. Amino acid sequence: CASSEGAYGYTF.